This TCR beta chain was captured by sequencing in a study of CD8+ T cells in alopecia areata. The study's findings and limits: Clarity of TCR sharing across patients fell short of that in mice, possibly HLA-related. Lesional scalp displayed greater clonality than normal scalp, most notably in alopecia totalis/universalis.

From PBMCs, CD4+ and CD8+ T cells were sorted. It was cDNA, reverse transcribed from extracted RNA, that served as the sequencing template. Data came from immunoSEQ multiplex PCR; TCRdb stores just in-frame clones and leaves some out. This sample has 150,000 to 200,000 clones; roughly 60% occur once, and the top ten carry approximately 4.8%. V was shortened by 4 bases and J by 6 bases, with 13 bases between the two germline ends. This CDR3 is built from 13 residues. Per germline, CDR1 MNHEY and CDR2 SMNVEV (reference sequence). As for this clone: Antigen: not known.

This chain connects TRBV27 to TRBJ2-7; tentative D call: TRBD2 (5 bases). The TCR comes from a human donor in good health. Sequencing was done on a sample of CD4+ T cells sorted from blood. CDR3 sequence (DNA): TGTGCCAGCAGTTCCCGGGATCCCCGCGAGCAGTACTTC. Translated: CASSSRDPREQYF.